The present T cell receptor (beta chain) was sequenced within a study of response to subunit inactivated influenza vaccine (dated by TCRdb to the late 2010s). At the level of the whole study: Deep quantitative T cell receptor repertoire profiling was used in the study to track responses to a trivalent subunit inactivated influenza vaccine. The investigation overall reported the following: According to the authors, only a limited number of new T cells may be recruited by each seasonal influenza vaccination.

From the germline V gene (reference sequence), CDR1 is DFQATT and CDR2 is SNEGSKA. The CDR3 measures 18 amino acids from cysteine to phenylalanine. The retained sequence is limited to the CDR3, 54 bases, with the frame set at the first base. The germline V and J ends show losses of 3 bases and 4 bases respectively, and no gene match explains 17 bases of the junction. On this clonotype itself: The clone's antigen remains unknown. No base quality values were provided; no much bigger clone lies one nucleotide off.

The library was obtained by RT-PCR. Sequencer: Illumina HiSeq 2500. TCRdb trimmed public reads at Q25 via fastp, called clones via MiXCR and kept in-frame beta chains. For every CDR3 protein sequence, its rows merge into one entry that carries the most common genes and DNA. The table for this sample lists around 850,000 distinct CDR3 sequences; around a sixth of them were counted only once. Approximately 11% of the sample rests with the top ten. The V and J segments used are TRBV20-1 and TRBJ2-1, with 8 bases matching TRBD2. Here the sequenced sample was PBMCs from blood, taken about 5 days after vaccination. The receptor was derived from a man aged 50 or older who received an inactivated influenza vaccine. Donor details come from another sample of the same person, matched by shared clones. The DNA sequence is as follows: TGCAGTGCTAGGGCTCGGGGGGGGTCCAGGGTGCCTTACAATGAGCAGTTCTTC. This gives the protein CSARARGGSRVPYNEQFF.